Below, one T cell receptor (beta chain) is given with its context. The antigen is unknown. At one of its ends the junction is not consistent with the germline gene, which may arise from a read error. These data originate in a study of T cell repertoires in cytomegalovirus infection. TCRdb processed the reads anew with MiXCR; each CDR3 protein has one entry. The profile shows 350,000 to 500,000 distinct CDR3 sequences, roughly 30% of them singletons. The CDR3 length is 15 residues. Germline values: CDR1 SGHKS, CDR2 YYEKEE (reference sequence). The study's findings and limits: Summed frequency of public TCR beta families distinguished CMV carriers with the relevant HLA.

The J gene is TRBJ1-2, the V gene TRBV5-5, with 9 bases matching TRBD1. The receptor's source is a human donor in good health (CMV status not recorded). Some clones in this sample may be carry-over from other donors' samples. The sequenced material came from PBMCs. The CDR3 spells CSSSLAGQGAYVYTF. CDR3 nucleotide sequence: TGTTCCAGCAGCTTGGCGGGACAGGGAGCCTATGTCTACACCTTC.